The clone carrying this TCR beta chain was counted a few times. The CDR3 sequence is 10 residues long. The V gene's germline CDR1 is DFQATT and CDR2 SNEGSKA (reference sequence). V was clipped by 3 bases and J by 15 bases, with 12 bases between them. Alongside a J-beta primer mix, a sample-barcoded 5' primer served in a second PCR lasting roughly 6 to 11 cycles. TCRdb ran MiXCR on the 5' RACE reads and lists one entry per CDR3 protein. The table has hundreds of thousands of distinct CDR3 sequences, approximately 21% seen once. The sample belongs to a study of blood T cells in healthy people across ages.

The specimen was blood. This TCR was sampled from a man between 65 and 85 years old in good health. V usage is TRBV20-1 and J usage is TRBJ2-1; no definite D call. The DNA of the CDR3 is TGCAGTGCTAGTAGTGGACGGCGGTTCTTC. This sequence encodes CSASSGRRFF.